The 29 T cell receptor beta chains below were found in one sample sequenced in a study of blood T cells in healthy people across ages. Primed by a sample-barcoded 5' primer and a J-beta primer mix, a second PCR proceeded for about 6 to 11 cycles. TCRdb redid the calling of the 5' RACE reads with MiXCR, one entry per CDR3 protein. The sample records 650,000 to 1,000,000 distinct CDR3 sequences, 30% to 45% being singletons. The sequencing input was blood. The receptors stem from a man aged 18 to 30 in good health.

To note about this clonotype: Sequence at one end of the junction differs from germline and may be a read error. This CDR3 reads CASNLTGLYGNQPQHF. For the CDR3, the DNA is TGTGCCAGCAACTTAACAGGGCTTTACGGCAATCAGCCCCAGCATTTT. V is TRBV7-3 and J is TRBJ1-5; the D gene is possibly TRBD1 (6 bases). Germline V gene lookup returns CDR1 SGHTA and CDR2 FQGTGA. The CDR3 sequence is 16 residues long.

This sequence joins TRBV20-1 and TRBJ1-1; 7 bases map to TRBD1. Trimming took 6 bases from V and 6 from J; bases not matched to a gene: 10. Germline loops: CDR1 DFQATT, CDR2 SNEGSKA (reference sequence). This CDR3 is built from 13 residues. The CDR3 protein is CSAYEGAGAEAFF. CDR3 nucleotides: TGCAGTGCCTACGAGGGGGCTGGGGCTGAAGCTTTCTTT.

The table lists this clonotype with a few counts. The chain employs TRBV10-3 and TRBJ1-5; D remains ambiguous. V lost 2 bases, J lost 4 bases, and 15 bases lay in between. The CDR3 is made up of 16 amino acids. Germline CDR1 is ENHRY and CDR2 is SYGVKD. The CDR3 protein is CAISEADRGGNQPQHF. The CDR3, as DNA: TGTGCCATCAGTGAGGCTGATCGGGGAGGTAATCAGCCCCAGCATTTT.

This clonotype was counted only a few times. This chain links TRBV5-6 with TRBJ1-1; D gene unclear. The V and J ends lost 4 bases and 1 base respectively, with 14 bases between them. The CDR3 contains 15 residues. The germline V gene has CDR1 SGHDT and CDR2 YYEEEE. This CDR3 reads CASSLLETRNTEAFF. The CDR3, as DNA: TGTGCCAGCAGCCTCTTAGAAACACGGAACACTGAAGCTTTCTTT.

The CDR3 is CASSTSPGTASYNEQFF. Written as DNA, the CDR3 is TGTGCCAGCAGCACGAGCCCCGGGACAGCATCCTACAATGAGCAGTTCTTC. This chain uses TRBV7-2 with TRBJ2-1, with 7 bases fitting TRBD1. The length of the CDR3 is 17 residues. CDR1 SGHTA and CDR2 FQGNSA come from the germline V gene. J lost 1 base, V lost 5 bases, and 11 bases had no gene match.

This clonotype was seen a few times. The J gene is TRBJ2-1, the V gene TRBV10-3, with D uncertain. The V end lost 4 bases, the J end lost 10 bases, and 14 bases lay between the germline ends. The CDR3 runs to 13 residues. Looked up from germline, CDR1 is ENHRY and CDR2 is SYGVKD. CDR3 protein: CAISVFWSAEQFF. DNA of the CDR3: TGTGCCATCAGTGTCTTCTGGTCAGCCGAGCAGTTCTTC.

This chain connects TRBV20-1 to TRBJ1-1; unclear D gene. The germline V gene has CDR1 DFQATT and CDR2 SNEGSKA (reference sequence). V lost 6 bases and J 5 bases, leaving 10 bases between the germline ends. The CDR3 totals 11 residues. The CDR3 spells CSAASETEAFF. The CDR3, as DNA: TGCAGTGCGGCAAGTGAAACTGAAGCTTTCTTT.

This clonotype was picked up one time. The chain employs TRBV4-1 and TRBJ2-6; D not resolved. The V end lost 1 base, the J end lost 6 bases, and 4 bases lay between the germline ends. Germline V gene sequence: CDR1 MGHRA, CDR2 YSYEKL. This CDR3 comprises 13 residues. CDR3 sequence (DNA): TGCGCCAGCAGCCAAGCCGAGGCCAACGTCCTGACTTTC. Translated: CASSQAEANVLTF.

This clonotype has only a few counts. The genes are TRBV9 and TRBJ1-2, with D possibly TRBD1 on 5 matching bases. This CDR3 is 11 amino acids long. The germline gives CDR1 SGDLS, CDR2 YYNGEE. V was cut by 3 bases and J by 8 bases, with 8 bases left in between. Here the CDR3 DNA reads TGTGCCAGCAGCGCATGGGGGGGCTACACCTTC. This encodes CASSAWGGYTF.

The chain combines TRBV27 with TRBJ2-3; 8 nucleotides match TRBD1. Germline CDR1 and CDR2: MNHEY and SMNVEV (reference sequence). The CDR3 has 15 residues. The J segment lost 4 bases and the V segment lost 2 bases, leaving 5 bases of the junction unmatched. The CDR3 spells CASSLGRGRADTQYF. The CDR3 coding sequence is TGTGCCAGCAGTTTAGGCAGGGGGCGGGCAGATACGCAGTATTTT.

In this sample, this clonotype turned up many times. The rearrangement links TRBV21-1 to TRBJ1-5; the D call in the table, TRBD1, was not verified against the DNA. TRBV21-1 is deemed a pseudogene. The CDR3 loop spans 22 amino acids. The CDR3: CASSKGTLAISPSISNNQPQHF. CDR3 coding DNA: TGTGCCAGCAGCAAAGGGACTTTAGCAATCAGCCCCAGCATTTCAAACAATCAGCCCCAGCATTTT.

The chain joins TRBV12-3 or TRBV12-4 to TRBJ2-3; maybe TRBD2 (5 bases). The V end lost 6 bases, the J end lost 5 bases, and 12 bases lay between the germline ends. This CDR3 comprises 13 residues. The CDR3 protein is CASSDEGVDTQYF. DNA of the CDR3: TGTGCCAGCAGCGATGAGGGTGTAGATACGCAGTATTTT.

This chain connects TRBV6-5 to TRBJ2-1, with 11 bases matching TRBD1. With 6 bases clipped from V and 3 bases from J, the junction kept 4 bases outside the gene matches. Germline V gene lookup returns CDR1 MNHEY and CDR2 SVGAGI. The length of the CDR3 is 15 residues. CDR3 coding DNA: TGTGCCAGCAGAAGGACAGGGGGCAACTACAATGAGCAGTTCTTC. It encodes CASRRTGGNYNEQFF.

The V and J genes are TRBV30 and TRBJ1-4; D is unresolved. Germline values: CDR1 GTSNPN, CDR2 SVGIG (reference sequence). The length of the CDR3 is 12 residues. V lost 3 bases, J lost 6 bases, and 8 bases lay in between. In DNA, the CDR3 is TGTGCCTGGAGCCCCAGTCATGAAAAACTGTTTTTT. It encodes CAWSPSHEKLFF.

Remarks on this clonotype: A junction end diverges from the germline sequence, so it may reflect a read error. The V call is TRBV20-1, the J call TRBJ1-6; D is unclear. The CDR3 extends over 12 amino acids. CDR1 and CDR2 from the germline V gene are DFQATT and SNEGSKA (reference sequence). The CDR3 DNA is TGCAGTACTAGAGCGTTGTCTTCACCCCTCCACTTT. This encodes CSTRALSSPLHF.

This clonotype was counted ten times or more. This chain's CDR3 is CASSQDYTDTQYF. The CDR3 DNA follows: TGCGCCAGCAGCCAAGATTACACAGATACGCAGTATTTT. The V and J genes are TRBV4-3 and TRBJ2-3, with D unresolved. The CDR3 contains 13 residues. V gave up 0 bases and J gave up 2 bases, with 3 bases separating them. Germline CDR1 and CDR2: LGHNA and YSLEER.

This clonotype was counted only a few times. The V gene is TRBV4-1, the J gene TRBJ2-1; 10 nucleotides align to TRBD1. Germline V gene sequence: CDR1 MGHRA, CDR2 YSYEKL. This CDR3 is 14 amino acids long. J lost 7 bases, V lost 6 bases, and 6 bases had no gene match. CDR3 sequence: CASRRQGAANEQFF. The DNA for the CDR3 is TGCGCCAGCAGACGACAGGGGGCGGCGAATGAGCAGTTCTTC.

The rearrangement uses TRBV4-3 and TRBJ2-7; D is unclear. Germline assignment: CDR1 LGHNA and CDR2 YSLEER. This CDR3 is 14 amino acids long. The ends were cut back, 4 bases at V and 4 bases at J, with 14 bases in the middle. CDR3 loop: CASSRDRGFYEQYF. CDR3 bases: TGCGCCAGCAGCCGAGATCGTGGGTTTTACGAGCAGTACTTC.

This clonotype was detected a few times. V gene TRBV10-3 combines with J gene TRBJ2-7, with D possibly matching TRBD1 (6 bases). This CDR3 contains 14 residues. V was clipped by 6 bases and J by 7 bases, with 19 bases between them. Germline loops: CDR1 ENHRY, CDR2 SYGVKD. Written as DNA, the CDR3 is TGTGCCATCAGCTCATTGCAGGGGTACAATGAGCAGTACTTC. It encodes CAISSLQGYNEQYF.

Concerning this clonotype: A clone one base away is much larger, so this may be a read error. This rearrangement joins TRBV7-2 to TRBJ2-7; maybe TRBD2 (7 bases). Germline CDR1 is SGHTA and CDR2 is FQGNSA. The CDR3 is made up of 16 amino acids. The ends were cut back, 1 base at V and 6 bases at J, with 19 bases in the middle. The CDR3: CASSLDRGALISEQYF. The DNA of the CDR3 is TGTGCCAGCAGCTTAGATCGGGGGGCCTTGATCTCCGAGCAGTACTTC.

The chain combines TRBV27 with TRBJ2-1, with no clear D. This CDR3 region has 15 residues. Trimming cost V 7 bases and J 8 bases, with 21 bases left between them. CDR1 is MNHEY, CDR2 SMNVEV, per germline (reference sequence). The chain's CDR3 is CASKTVYGLDDEQFF. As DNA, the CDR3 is TGTGCCAGCAAAACAGTTTACGGCTTAGATGATGAGCAGTTCTTC.

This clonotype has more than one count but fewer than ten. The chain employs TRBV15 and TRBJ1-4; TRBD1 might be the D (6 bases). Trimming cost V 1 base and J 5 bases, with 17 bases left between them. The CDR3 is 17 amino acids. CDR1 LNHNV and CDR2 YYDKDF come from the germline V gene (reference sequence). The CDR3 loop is CATSRVDSLSPNEKLFF. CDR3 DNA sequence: TGTGCCACCAGCAGAGTGGACAGCCTATCGCCGAATGAAAAACTGTTTTTT.

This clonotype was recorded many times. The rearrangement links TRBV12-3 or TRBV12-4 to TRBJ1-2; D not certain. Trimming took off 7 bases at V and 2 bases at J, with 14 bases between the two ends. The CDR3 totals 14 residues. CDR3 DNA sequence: TGTGCCAGCAATGATGAGTCGACCAACTATGGCTACACCTTC. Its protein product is CASNDESTNYGYTF.

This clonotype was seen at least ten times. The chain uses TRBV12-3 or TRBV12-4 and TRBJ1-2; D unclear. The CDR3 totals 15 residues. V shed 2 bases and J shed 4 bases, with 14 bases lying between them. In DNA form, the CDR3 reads TGTGCCAGCAGTTTAATGTGGGCGCCAGCCTATGGCTACACCTTC. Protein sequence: CASSLMWAPAYGYTF.

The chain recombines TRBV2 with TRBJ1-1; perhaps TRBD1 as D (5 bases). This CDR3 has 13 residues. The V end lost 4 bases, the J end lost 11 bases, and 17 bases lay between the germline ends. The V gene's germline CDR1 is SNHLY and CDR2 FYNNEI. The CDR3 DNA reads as TGTGCCAGCAGTGCAGAGGGCAGGGTTGATGCTTTCTTT. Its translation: CASSAEGRVDAFF.

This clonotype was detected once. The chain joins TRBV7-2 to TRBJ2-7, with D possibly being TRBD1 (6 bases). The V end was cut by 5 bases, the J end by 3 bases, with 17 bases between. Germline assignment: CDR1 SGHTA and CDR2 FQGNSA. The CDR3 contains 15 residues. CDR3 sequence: CASSISRDTYYEQYF. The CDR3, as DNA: TGTGCCAGCAGCATAAGCCGGGACACCTACTACGAGCAGTACTTC.

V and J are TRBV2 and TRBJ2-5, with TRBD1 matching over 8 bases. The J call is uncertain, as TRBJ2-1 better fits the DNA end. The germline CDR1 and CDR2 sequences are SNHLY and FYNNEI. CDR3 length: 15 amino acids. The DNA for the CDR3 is TGTGCCAGCAGTGAGACAGGGGTTGATCAAGAGACCCAGTTCTTC. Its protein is CASSETGVDQETQFF.

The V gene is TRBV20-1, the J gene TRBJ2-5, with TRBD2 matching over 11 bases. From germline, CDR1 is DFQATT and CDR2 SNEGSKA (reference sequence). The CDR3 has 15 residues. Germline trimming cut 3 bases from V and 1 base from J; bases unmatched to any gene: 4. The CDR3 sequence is CSARLAGGRQETQYF. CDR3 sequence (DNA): TGCAGTGCTAGGCTAGCGGGGGGCCGCCAAGAGACCCAGTACTTC.

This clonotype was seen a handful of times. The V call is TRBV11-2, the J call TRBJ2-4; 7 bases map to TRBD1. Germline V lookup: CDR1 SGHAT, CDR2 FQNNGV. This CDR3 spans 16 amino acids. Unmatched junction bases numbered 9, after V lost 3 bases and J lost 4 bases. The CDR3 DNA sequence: TGTGCCAGCAGCTTTAGGAATCGGGACAGAAAAAACATTCAGTACTTC. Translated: CASSFRNRDRKNIQYF.